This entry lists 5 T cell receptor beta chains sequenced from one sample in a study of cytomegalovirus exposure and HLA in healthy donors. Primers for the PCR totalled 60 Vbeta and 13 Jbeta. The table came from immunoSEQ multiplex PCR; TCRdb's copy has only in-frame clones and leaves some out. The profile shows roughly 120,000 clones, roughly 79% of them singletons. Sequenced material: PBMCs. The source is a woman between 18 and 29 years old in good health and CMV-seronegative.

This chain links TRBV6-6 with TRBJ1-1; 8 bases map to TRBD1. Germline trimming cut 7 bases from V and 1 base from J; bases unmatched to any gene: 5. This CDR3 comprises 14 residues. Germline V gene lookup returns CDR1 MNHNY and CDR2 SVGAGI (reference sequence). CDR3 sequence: CASTTGQENTEAFF. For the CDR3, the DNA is TGTGCCAGCACCACGGGACAGGAGAACACTGAAGCTTTCTTT.

In nucleotides, the CDR3 is TGTGCCTGGAGCGTCGGAACAGCTGGAAACACCATATATTTT. This sequence encodes CAWSVGTAGNTIYF. The gene calls are TRBV30 and TRBJ1-3; D remains unclear. Germline V CDR1 and CDR2: GTSNPN, SVGIG (reference sequence). This CDR3 is 14 amino acids long. The ends were cut back, 3 bases at V and 2 bases at J, with 11 bases in the middle. Supplemented by reference TRBV30 and TRBJ1-3, the full variable domain reads SQTIHQWPATLVQPVGSPLSLECTVEGTSNPNLYWYRQAAGRGLQLLFYSVGIGQISSEVPQNLSASRPQDRQFILSSKKLLLSDSGFYLCAWSVGTAGNTIYFGEGSWLTVV.

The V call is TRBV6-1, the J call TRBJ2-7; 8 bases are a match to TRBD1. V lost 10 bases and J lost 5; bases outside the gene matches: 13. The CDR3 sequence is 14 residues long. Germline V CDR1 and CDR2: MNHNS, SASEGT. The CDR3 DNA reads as TGTGCCACCCAGAAGGGGGACAGGAAAGACGAGCAGTACTTC. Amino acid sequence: CATQKGDRKDEQYF.

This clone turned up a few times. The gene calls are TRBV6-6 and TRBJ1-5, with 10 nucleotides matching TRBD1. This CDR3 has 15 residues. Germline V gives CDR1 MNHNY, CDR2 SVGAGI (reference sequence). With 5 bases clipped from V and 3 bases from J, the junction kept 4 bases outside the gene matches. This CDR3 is CASSPGQGFNQPQHF. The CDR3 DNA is TGTGCCAGCAGTCCGGGACAGGGGTTCAATCAGCCCCAGCATTTT.

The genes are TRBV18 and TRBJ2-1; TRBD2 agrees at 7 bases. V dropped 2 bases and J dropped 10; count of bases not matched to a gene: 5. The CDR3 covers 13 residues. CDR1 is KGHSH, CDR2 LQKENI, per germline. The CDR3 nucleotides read TGTGCCAGCTCACCAGGGACTATCCGCGAGCAGTTCTTC. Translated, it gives CASSPGTIREQFF.